The clone carrying this T cell receptor beta chain came up many times. Its antigen is currently unknown. This entry comes from a study of T-cell reconstitution after alpha-beta-depleted transplantation in children. CDR3 size: 13 residues. The germline V gene has CDR1 KGHSH and CDR2 LQKENI. V was pared by 4 bases and J by 9 bases, with 13 bases between. Preparation of the TCRbeta library involved a method that used unique molecular identifiers. TCRdb processed the PCR reads anew with MiXCR; each CDR3 protein has one entry. The sample includes 25,000 or so distinct CDR3 sequences, 15% to 20% seen only once; the top ten take around 33%. Study-level findings and limits: Recipient T cells and thymic progenitors that survived were the source of the high TCRbeta diversity seen at day 60 in some patients.

The source material was PBMCs, mostly from graft donor cells, sampled 60 days after TCRalphabeta/CD19-depleted stem cell transplant. This TCR was sampled from a male patient aged 2 to 10 who had a stem cell transplant for acute lymphoblastic leukemia, so the T cells may come from the graft donor. This sequence joins TRBV18 and TRBJ2-1; the D is unclear. CDR3 loop: CASSLPLGREQFF. The CDR3 DNA sequence: TGTGCCAGCTCACTCCCCCTAGGGCGTGAGCAGTTCTTC.